The source of this T cell receptor (beta chain) is a study of OX40 agonist ivuxolimab in advanced cancers. Overall study results and limits: Some nonresponders also had low normalized T-cell clonal expansion. In general, CD8+ T cells held more expanded clones than CD4+ did, on average.

This CDR3 has 16 amino acids. Trimming removed 4 bases from V and 3 bases from J; junction bases left unmatched: 11. Germline V gene sequence: CDR1 SGHDN, CDR2 FVKESK. About this clone itself: Its matching antigen is unknown.

Produced via immunoSEQ multiplex PCR; TCRdb's table is partial and in-frame only. The sample lists 85,000 or so clones, 80% to 90% seen once, with 2% in the top ten. The chain uses TRBV14 and TRBJ2-7; 8 nucleotides match TRBD1. The sequence was obtained from an adult with an advanced solid tumor such as melanoma, head and neck, liver or kidney cancer. Specimen: CD4+ or CD8+ T cells sorted from blood, collected in a trial of the OX40 agonist ivuxolimab. CDR3 in amino acids: CASSPRMGQAYYEQYF. Here the CDR3 DNA reads TGTGCCAGCAGCCCAAGGATGGGACAGGCATACTACGAGCAGTACTTC.